This TCR beta chain derives from a study of cytomegalovirus exposure and HLA in healthy donors. Regarding the study as a whole: The study designated 150 to 200 TCR beta chains cytomegalovirus-associated.

Comments on this clone: Its target is not known.

TCRdb's table, derived via immunoSEQ multiplex PCR, lists solely in-frame clones and lacks some. The table has tens of thousands of clones, about 94% seen once. The ends lost 3 bases at V and 4 bases at J; junction bases unmatched: 4. This CDR3 is 15 amino acids long. The germline gives CDR1 SNHLY, CDR2 FYNNEI. This receptor was obtained from a man aged 18-30 years in good health and CMV-seropositive. This sequence joins TRBV2 and TRBJ1-2, with 11 bases lining up with TRBD1. The specimen was PBMCs. The CDR3 is CASSDIGQGAYGYTF. Here the CDR3 DNA reads TGTGCCAGCAGTGATATAGGACAGGGGGCCTATGGCTACACCTTC.